Each of the 13 T cell receptor beta chains below was sequenced from the same sample in a study of shared clonotypes between healthy human individuals (dated by TCRdb to 2020 to 2022). Library prep was done by the immunoSEQ multiplex PCR assay. Held by TCRdb, this immuneACCESS table contains in-frame sequences only and omits some clones. Under half of the omission traces to an unresolved V gene where checked; the cause of the rest is unknown. The sample includes about half a million clones, with over 70% observed a single time. The ten largest clones represent about 13% of the sample. The sample taken for sequencing was PBMCs. Every receptor here comes from a woman aged 40-49 years in good health. Some clones in this sample may be carry-over from other donors' samples.

The rearrangement joins TRBV7-3 to TRBJ2-6; D ambiguous. Trimming stripped 5 bases from V and 1 base from J, with 12 bases between. The CDR3 length is 16 residues. CDR1 and CDR2 (germline): SGHTA, FQGTGA. The CDR3 DNA follows: TGTGCCAGCAGCCTGGAAGGTGTTTCTGGGGCCAACGTCCTGACTTTC. Its translation: CASSLEGVSGANVLTF.

This chain links TRBV5-1 with TRBJ2-3; D remains ambiguous. The CDR3 contains 14 residues. Germline lookup yields CDR1 SGHRS and CDR2 YFSETQ. V gave up 7 bases and J gave up 0 bases, with 12 bases separating them. CDR3 sequence: CASSTTTSTDTQYF. CDR3 nucleotides: TGCGCCAGCTCGACAACGACTAGCACAGATACGCAGTATTTT.

This chain uses TRBV28 with TRBJ1-2; D unclear. This CDR3 spans 12 amino acids. The V gene lost 2 bases and the J gene lost 7 bases, with 8 bases spanning the gap. CDR1 MDHEN and CDR2 SYDVKM come from the germline V gene. CDR3 sequence reads: CASSLGDRGYTF. In DNA form, the CDR3 reads TGTGCCAGCAGTTTAGGGGATCGTGGCTACACCTTC.

Worth noting for this clone: A read error may produce the germline difference seen at one junction end. This sequence joins TRBV6-1 and TRBJ1-1, with TRBD1 matching 8 bases. The length of the CDR3 is 14 residues. In germline, CDR1 is MNHNS, CDR2 SASEGT. The CDR3 here is CAISETTGGTEAFF. CDR3 bases: TGTGCCATCAGTGAGACAACAGGGGGCACTGAAGCTTTCTTT.

V usage is TRBV7-9 and J usage is TRBJ2-3; TRBD1 or TRBD2 may be the D gene (5 bases each). The CDR3 consists of 14 residues. Per germline, CDR1 SEHNR and CDR2 FQNEAQ (reference sequence). Trimming took off 6 bases at V and 1 base at J, with 11 bases between the two ends. Written as DNA, the CDR3 is TGTGCCAGCAGTACTAGGGACGGCACAGATACGCAGTATTTT. Its translation: CASSTRDGTDTQYF.

Regarding this clone: Mismatch with germline at one junction end may stem from a read error. This CDR3 is also generated by other DNA sequences in the sample. This CDR3 is CASSFIPSYEQYF. The DNA for the CDR3 is TGTGCTAGCAGCTTCATCCCCTCCTACGAGCAGTACTTC. The gene calls are TRBV7-8 and TRBJ2-7; D is uncertain. Germline CDR1 and CDR2: SGHVS and FQNEAQ. This CDR3 comprises 13 residues.

This clone was detected only once. Other DNA sequences in this specimen translate into the identical CDR3. V gene TRBV7-2 combines with J gene TRBJ1-1; 9 bases are shared with TRBD1. This CDR3 comprises 15 residues. V was pared by 5 bases and J by 1 base, with 5 bases of the junction left unmatched. Germline V gives CDR1 SGHTA, CDR2 FQGNSA. CDR3 in amino acids: CASSGRTGENTEAFF. In DNA, the CDR3 is TGTGCCAGCAGCGGAAGGACAGGGGAGAACACTGAAGCTTTCTTT.

CDR3 loop: CATGLAGYNEQFF. CDR3 sequence (DNA): TGCGCCACAGGACTAGCGGGTTACAATGAGCAGTTCTTC. This chain connects TRBV5-1 to TRBJ2-1; the match to TRBD2 covers 11 bases. In germline, CDR1 is SGHRS, CDR2 YFSETQ. CDR3 length equals 13 residues. V lost 9 bases to trimming and J lost 4 bases; unmatched junction nucleotides: 3.

This clone was found once. The chain has TRBV2 and TRBJ1-1, with D tentatively TRBD1 (6 bases). The germline V gene has CDR1 SNHLY and CDR2 FYNNEI. The CDR3 length is 13 residues. V was shortened by 6 bases and J by 7 bases, with 15 bases between the two germline ends. For the CDR3, the DNA is TGTGCCAGCAGCACGGACAGTTTCGGTGAAGCTTTCTTT. Protein: CASSTDSFGEAFF.

This chain connects TRBV18 to TRBJ2-7; tentatively, D is TRBD1 or TRBD2 (6 bases each). This CDR3 is 14 amino acids long. Trimming shortened V by 1 base and J by 5 bases, and 12 bases separated the two germline ends. Germline assignment: CDR1 KGHSH and CDR2 LQKENI. The CDR3 reads CASSPLRGDNEQYF. CDR3 in DNA: TGTGCCAGCTCACCACTGAGGGGGGACAACGAGCAGTACTTC.

The chain has TRBV30 and TRBJ2-7, with unresolved D. The germline V gene encodes CDR1 GTSNPN and CDR2 SVGIG (reference sequence). The CDR3 runs 13 residues. Trimming stripped 2 bases from V and 7 bases from J, with 15 bases between. CDR3 amino acids: CAWSPPPLLEQYF. CDR3 sequence (DNA): TGTGCCTGGAGTCCCCCCCCACTTTTAGAGCAGTACTTC.

In this sample, this clone turned up a few times. The rearrangement links TRBV18 to TRBJ2-2; TRBD1 or TRBD2 may be the D gene (5 bases each). The V end lost 3 bases, the J end lost 2 bases, and 13 bases lay between the germline ends. CDR1 and CDR2 from the germline V gene are KGHSH and LQKENI. The CDR3 spans 16 residues. The CDR3 loop reads CASSPRGPTNTGELFF. CDR3 nucleotides: TGTGCCAGCTCACCCCGGGGCCCAACAAACACCGGGGAGCTGTTTTTT.

This clone was seen once. This rearrangement joins TRBV9 to TRBJ1-1; tentative D call: TRBD1 (6 bases). The CDR3 sequence is 15 residues long. CDR1 is SGDLS, CDR2 YYNGEE, per germline. V gave up 1 base and J gave up 1 base, with 11 bases separating them. CDR3 DNA: TGTGCCAGCAGCGTACGTGACAGGCCGAACACTGAAGCTTTCTTT. Translated: CASSVRDRPNTEAFF. The whole variable domain, remainder taken from reference TRBV9 and TRBJ1-1, is DSGVTQTPKHLITATGQRVTLRCSPRSGDLSVYWYQQSLDQGLQFLIQYYNGEERAKGNILERFSAQQFPDLHSELNLSSLELGDSALYFCASSVRDRPNTEAFFGQGTRLTVV.